Below, 30 T cell receptor beta chains from the same sample are listed, as sequenced in a study of blood T cell repertoires in COVID-19. TCRdb keeps only in-frame clones here, not all; method: immunoSEQ multiplex PCR. The sample lists about 310,000 clones, approximately 86% occurring once. The sample comprised peripheral blood. The receptors were gathered from a man in his sixties or seventies with acute or convalescent COVID-19.

V and J are TRBV6-6 and TRBJ2-7; TRBD1 matches 7 bases. J lost 1 base, V lost 7 bases, and 7 bases had no gene match. CDR1 MNHNY and CDR2 SVGAGI come from the germline V gene (reference sequence). This CDR3 is built from 14 residues. CDR3 sequence reads: CASKPGTASYEQYF. CDR3 nucleotides: TGTGCCAGCAAACCCGGGACAGCTTCCTACGAGCAGTACTTC.

This chain links TRBV6-6 with TRBJ1-1, with 8 bases fitting TRBD1. The CDR3 length is 14 residues. After removal of 2 bases from V and 6 bases from J, the junction contained 5 bases not matched to a gene. Per germline, CDR1 MNHNY and CDR2 SVGAGI (reference sequence). The CDR3 loop reads CASSYRQGLAEAFF. The CDR3 DNA reads TGTGCCAGCAGTTACAGACAGGGGCTGGCTGAAGCTTTCTTT.

The V and J genes are TRBV7-2 and TRBJ2-3; 15 nucleotides agree with TRBD2. Germline V gene lookup returns CDR1 SGHTA and CDR2 FQGNSA. The ends lost 0 bases at V and 4 bases at J; junction bases unmatched: 8. This CDR3 has 19 amino acids. The CDR3 DNA follows: TGTGCCAGCAGCTTAGCGGGAGGACTAGCGGGGGGGTTGGCAGATACGCAGTATTTT. This gives the protein CASSLAGGLAGGLADTQYF.

The chain carries TRBV7-3 and TRBJ2-1; no firm D call. In germline, CDR1 is SGHTA, CDR2 FQGTGA. The CDR3 spans 13 residues. V dropped 3 bases and J dropped 6 bases, with 9 bases sitting between them. CDR3 in amino acids: CASSFYSGNEQFF. The DNA of the CDR3 is TGTGCCAGCAGCTTTTACAGTGGCAATGAGCAGTTCTTC.

J is TRBJ1-5 and V is TRBV5-8; D perhaps matches TRBD1 (5 bases). V was trimmed by 0 bases and J by 2 bases, leaving 9 bases between them. Germline lookup yields CDR1 SGHTS and CDR2 YDEGEE. The CDR3 has 15 residues. For the CDR3, the DNA is TGTGCCAGCAGCTTGGCCCCACAGGGCAATCAGCCCCAGCATTTT. Translated: CASSLAPQGNQPQHF. The full variable domain, its missing parts supplied by reference TRBV5-8 and TRBJ1-5, is EAGVTQSPTHLIKTRGQQATLRCSPISGHTSVYWYQQALGLGLQFLLWYDEGEERNRGNFPPRFSGRQFPNYSSELNVNALELEDSALYLCASSLAPQGNQPQHFGDGTRLSIL.

This clone was detected only once. V gene TRBV5-1 combines with J gene TRBJ1-4; D perhaps matches TRBD1 (6 bases). V was trimmed by 1 base and J by 8 bases, leaving 15 bases between them. This CDR3 has 15 amino acids. Germline V CDR1 and CDR2: SGHRS, YFSETQ. The CDR3 nucleotides are TGCGCCAGCAGCTTGAGGGGGGGGCGCGAAGAAAAACTGTTTTTT. It yields the protein CASSLRGGREEKLFF.

The chain uses TRBV28 and TRBJ2-1, with 7 bases lining up with TRBD1. The CDR3 spans 12 residues. J gave up 9 bases and V 6 bases, and 5 bases lay outside the gene matches. Germline V gene lookup returns CDR1 MDHEN and CDR2 SYDVKM. CDR3 protein: CASSPNRGEQFF. The CDR3, as DNA: TGTGCCAGCAGCCCAAACAGGGGTGAGCAGTTCTTC.

This clone was counted only a few times. The chain recombines TRBV5-1 with TRBJ1-2; D possibly corresponds to TRBD1 (5 bases). Germline CDR1 is SGHRS and CDR2 is YFSETQ. This CDR3 comprises 16 residues. Trimming cost V 2 bases and J 4 bases, with 18 bases left between them. CDR3: CASSFGQGRAFYGYTF. The CDR3 DNA reads as TGCGCCAGCAGCTTCGGTCAAGGCAGGGCCTTCTATGGCTACACCTTC. Filled out from reference TRBV5-1 and TRBJ1-2, the complete variable domain reads KAGVTQTPRYLIKTRGQQVTLSCSPISGHRSVSWYQQTPGQGLQFLFEYFSETQRNKGNFPGRFSGRQFSNSRSEMNVSTLELGDSALYLCASSFGQGRAFYGYTFGSGTRLTVV.

V and J are TRBV3-1 (or the pseudogene TRBV3-2) and TRBJ2-1; 12 positions agree with TRBD2. The V segment lost 2 bases and the J segment 4 bases; nucleotides outside the gene matches: 6. The CDR3 runs to 17 residues. Germline loops: CDR1 LGHDT, CDR2 YNNKEL (reference sequence). The CDR3 region has the DNA TGTGCCAGCAGCCAAAAAAAAGGACTAGCGGGGTACAATGAGCAGTTCTTC. The encoded protein is CASSQKKGLAGYNEQFF.

The chain joins TRBV7-2 to TRBJ2-1; 11 bases agree with TRBD2. The junction had 9 bases not matched to a gene; V was cut back by 5 bases and J by 6 bases. This CDR3 has 16 residues. CDR1 is SGHTA, CDR2 FQGNSA, per germline. The CDR3 sequence is CASSPSPGLAANEQFF. CDR3 coding DNA: TGTGCCAGCAGCCCAAGTCCGGGACTAGCGGCCAATGAGCAGTTCTTC.

The rearrangement joins TRBV7-9 to TRBJ2-2; tentatively, D is TRBD2 (5 bases). The V end lost 3 bases, the J end lost 4 bases, and 9 bases lay between the germline ends. The V gene's germline CDR1 is SEHNR and CDR2 FQNEAQ (reference sequence). CDR3 length: 14 residues. CDR3 amino acids: CASSLLATTGELFF. In DNA form, the CDR3 reads TGTGCCAGCAGCTTGTTAGCGACCACCGGGGAGCTGTTTTTT.

The chain has TRBV6-6 and TRBJ1-6; 7 bases line up with TRBD1. V shed 4 bases, J shed 9 bases, and the junction held 6 bases outside the gene matches. Germline V gene sequence: CDR1 MNHNY, CDR2 SVGAGI (reference sequence). This CDR3 contains 14 residues. CDR3 nucleotide sequence: TGTGCCAGCAGTTTCCGACAGGGACGTTCACCCCTCCACTTT. Its protein is CASSFRQGRSPLHF.

This clone has just a few counts. The chain joins TRBV5-1 to TRBJ2-7, with a weak D call TRBD2 (6 bases). V was pared by 4 bases and J by 6 bases, with 11 bases between. Germline loops: CDR1 SGHRS, CDR2 YFSETQ. This CDR3 region has 12 residues. The CDR3 sequence is CASSDGTVEQYF. The CDR3 coding sequence is TGCGCCAGCAGCGACGGGACTGTCGAGCAGTACTTC.

In this sample, this clone turned up a few times. The J gene is TRBJ2-7, the V gene TRBV4-1; D is uncertain. Trimming took 2 bases from V and 3 from J, leaving 8 bases between them. This CDR3 contains 13 residues. Germline CDR1 MGHRA, CDR2 YSYEKL. The CDR3 spells CASSQQLFYEQYF. The CDR3 bases are TGCGCCAGCAGCCAACAGTTATTCTACGAGCAGTACTTC.

V and J are TRBV6-5 and TRBJ2-7; the D is unclear. This CDR3 has 12 amino acids. The V end lost 6 bases, the J end lost 2 bases, and 8 bases lay between the germline ends. From germline, CDR1 is MNHEY and CDR2 SVGAGI. Written as DNA, the CDR3 is TGTGCCAGCAGATTGGTAGCCTACGAGCAGTACTTC. This codes for CASRLVAYEQYF.

The chain joins TRBV7-2 to TRBJ2-3, with D maybe TRBD1 (5 bases). In germline, CDR1 is SGHTA, CDR2 FQGNSA. V lost 7 bases and J lost 2, with 13 bases in between. The length of the CDR3 is 14 residues. CDR3 nucleotide sequence: TGTGCCAGCACCCTGGACAACCCCACAGATACGCAGTATTTT. Its translation is CASTLDNPTDTQYF.

The chain joins TRBV28 to TRBJ2-7, with 11 bases identical to TRBD2. The CDR3 is made up of 16 amino acids. V lost 3 bases and J lost 2; bases outside the gene matches: 6. The germline V gene has CDR1 MDHEN and CDR2 SYDVKM. The CDR3 nucleotides are TGTGCCAGCAGTTTGTTAGCGGGGGGGAGAGCCTACGAGCAGTACTTC. Protein sequence: CASSLLAGGRAYEQYF.

The table lists this clone with a count of one. The rearrangement joins TRBV5-5 to TRBJ2-1, with 11 bases fitting TRBD2. With V trimmed by 1 base and J by 6 bases, 6 bases remained unmatched. The CDR3 contains 16 residues. CDR1 and CDR2 from the germline V gene are SGHKS and YYEKEE (reference sequence). Here the CDR3 DNA reads TGTGCCAGCAGCTTGTCTTTAGCGGGGGGGCTCAATGAGCAGTTCTTC. Encoded protein: CASSLSLAGGLNEQFF. Supplemented by reference TRBV5-5 and TRBJ2-1, the full variable domain reads DAGVTQSPTHLIKTRGQQVTLRCSPISGHKSVSWYQQVLGQGPQFIFQYYEKEERGRGNFPDRFSARQFPNYSSELNVNALLLGDSALYLCASSLSLAGGLNEQFFGPGTRLTVL.

The chain carries TRBV13 and TRBJ1-5, with TRBD1 identical over 8 bases. Germline-derived CDR1 and CDR2 are PRHDT and FYEKMQ (reference sequence). The V gene end was trimmed by 0 bases and the J gene end by 7 bases; junction bases not matched to a gene: 5. The CDR3 is made up of 15 amino acids. CDR3 DNA sequence: TGTGCCAGCAGCTTAGGACAGGGGGAGGGCCAGCCCCAGCATTTT. Translation: CASSLGQGEGQPQHF.

The chain uses TRBV6-2 or TRBV6-3 and TRBJ2-3; 14 bases are a match to TRBD2. CDR1 MNHEY and CDR2 SVGEGT come from the germline V gene. The CDR3 has 21 residues. The V segment lost 5 bases and the J segment 2 bases; nucleotides outside the gene matches: 18. CDR3 loop: CASSRPLGLAGADRFTDTQYF. The CDR3 nucleotides are TGTGCCAGCAGTCGCCCTTTGGGACTAGCGGGAGCCGACCGGTTCACAGATACGCAGTATTTT.

The V gene is TRBV5-5, the J gene TRBJ1-5, with D perhaps TRBD1 (6 bases). Trimming stripped 4 bases from V and 7 bases from J, with 15 bases between. The CDR3 contains 14 residues. The germline V gene has CDR1 SGHKS and CDR2 YYEKEE (reference sequence). This CDR3 reads CASSISGDVQPQHF. CDR3 nucleotides: TGTGCCAGCAGCATATCAGGGGACGTACAGCCCCAGCATTTT.

The rearrangement links TRBV3-1 (or the pseudogene TRBV3-2) to TRBJ1-1; D uncertain. CDR1 and CDR2 from the germline V gene are LGHDT and YNNKEL (reference sequence). The CDR3 runs 12 residues. Trimming removed 4 bases from V and 6 bases from J, with 9 bases in between. CDR3 in amino acids: CASSRRIPEAFF. The CDR3 DNA follows: TGTGCCAGCAGCCGGCGGATCCCTGAAGCTTTCTTT.

The V gene is TRBV4-2, the J gene TRBJ2-2; TRBD2 agrees at 15 bases. The CDR3 contains 17 residues. Per germline, CDR1 LGHNA and CDR2 YNFKEQ. V shed 2 bases and J 8 bases; nucleotides not matched to a gene: 6. As DNA, the CDR3 is TGTGCCAGCAGCCAACTGAGGACTAGCGGGGGGGCTGGGGAGCTGTTTTTT. Its protein product is CASSQLRTSGGAGELFF.

The V call is TRBV9, the J call TRBJ1-1; a weak D match, TRBD1 (5 bases). The V gene lost 4 bases and the J gene lost 3 bases, with 16 bases spanning the gap. The germline CDR1 and CDR2 sequences are SGDLS and YYNGEE. This CDR3 is built from 15 residues. The CDR3 nucleotides are TGTGCCAGCAGCCCCAGTCAGGGATGGGACACTGAAGCTTTCTTT. Translated: CASSPSQGWDTEAFF. The full variable domain, completed using reference TRBV9 and TRBJ1-1, is DSGVTQTPKHLITATGQRVTLRCSPRSGDLSVYWYQQSLDQGLQFLIQYYNGEERAKGNILERFSAQQFPDLHSELNLSSLELGDSALYFCASSPSQGWDTEAFFGQGTRLTVV.

This clone has just one count. The chain joins TRBV6-6 to TRBJ2-1; TRBD1 matches at 8 bases. CDR1 is MNHNY, CDR2 SVGAGI, per germline (reference sequence). The CDR3 runs to 16 residues. V was pared by 4 bases and J by 4 bases, with 9 bases of the junction left unmatched. CDR3 bases: TGTGCCAGCAGTTCAACGCGGACAGGGCTATACAATGAGCAGTTCTTC. It specifies CASSSTRTGLYNEQFF.

The gene calls are TRBV6-5 and TRBJ1-2; TRBD1 aligns across 10 bases. V trimming: 6 bases; J trimming: 4 bases; junction bases outside the gene matches: 8. The CDR3 loop spans 15 amino acids. The germline V gene encodes CDR1 MNHEY and CDR2 SVGAGI. The DNA for the CDR3 is TGTGCCAGCAGGGAGACCGGGACAGGGGTCTATGGCTACACCTTC. It translates to CASRETGTGVYGYTF.

This chain joins TRBV27 and TRBJ1-6, with TRBD1 as a possible D gene (6 bases). V lost 7 bases to trimming and J lost 0 bases, with 7 bases between them. The CDR3 is made up of 14 amino acids. CDR1 is MNHEY and CDR2 is SMNVEV in the germline V gene (reference sequence). The CDR3 protein is CASTTGSYNSPLHF. CDR3 nucleotide sequence: TGTGCCAGCACGACAGGCTCCTATAATTCACCCCTCCACTTT.

V gene TRBV5-8 combines with J gene TRBJ2-2; TRBD1 is a possible D gene (5 bases). The CDR3 loop spans 16 amino acids. The V end lost 1 base, the J end lost 4 bases, and 14 bases lay between the germline ends. The V gene's germline CDR1 is SGHTS and CDR2 YDEGEE. In DNA, the CDR3 is TGTGCCAGCAGCTTGTATCCAGGGATGTTCACCGGGGAGCTGTTTTTT. Its protein is CASSLYPGMFTGELFF.

V usage is TRBV7-2 and J usage is TRBJ1-1, with D perhaps matching TRBD1 (5 bases). V lost 1 base and J 8 bases, leaving 11 bases between the germline ends. Germline V gene data show CDR1 as SGHTA and CDR2 as FQGNSA. The CDR3 length is 13 residues. The CDR3 DNA reads as TGTGCCAGCAGCTTAGGAGCAGGGCGCGAAGCTTTCTTT. Translating gives CASSLGAGREAFF.

This clone has just a few counts. This chain uses TRBV28 with TRBJ2-1, with 7 bases lining up with TRBD2. The CDR3 length is 17 residues. CDR1 is MDHEN, CDR2 SYDVKM, per germline. With V trimmed by 3 bases and J by 5 bases, 13 bases remained unmatched. The CDR3 DNA is TGTGCCAGCAGTTTGTATAGCGGGCGAGGAGACAACAATGAGCAGTTCTTC. This translates into CASSLYSGRGDNNEQFF.